The 22 T cell receptor beta chains given below trace back to one sample, sequenced in a study of T cells in Graves' hyperthyroidism and ophthalmopathy (dated by TCRdb to between 2019 and 2020). Library preparation employed multiplex PCR. Sequencing relied on an Illumina HiSeq 2000. Amplification of TCR beta CDR3 regions was carried out from RNA transcripts. The TCR CDR3 was subjected to a first round of RT-PCR using the HTBI primer set and the Qiagen OneStep RT-PCR kit. TCRdb reanalyzed the raw reads on its own, using fastp at Q25 for trimming and MiXCR for clone calling, and kept in-frame beta chains. Rows are combined by CDR3 protein, so each entry shows the most common genes and DNA. The sample table shows 150,000 to 200,000 distinct CDR3 sequences, and more than 15% are seen once. The ten top clones hold around 27% of the sample. The sequenced sample was blood. The receptors derive from a woman aged 50 to 65 with Graves' hyperthyroidism.

In this sample, this clonotype turned up many times. CDR3: CASSKRGGTYNEQFF. CDR3 in DNA: TGTGCCAGCAGCAAACGCGGGGGGACGTACAATGAGCAGTTCTTC. V gene TRBV11-3 combines with J gene TRBJ2-1, with 8 bases fitting TRBD2. V gave up 5 bases and J gave up 4 bases; unmatched junction bases: 7. Germline V gene data show CDR1 as SGHNT and CDR2 as YENEEA. The CDR3 sequence is 15 residues long.

There are many counts of this clonotype. CDR3 amino acids: CASRDPRTRPDTQYF. In DNA form, the CDR3 reads TGTGCCAGCAGGGACCCCCGAACAAGACCAGATACGCAGTATTTT. V gene TRBV12-3 or TRBV12-4 combines with J gene TRBJ2-3; D remains unclear. The CDR3 has 15 residues. Trimming took off 6 bases at V and 4 bases at J, with 17 bases between the two ends.

This clonotype was counted many times. This chain links TRBV12-3 or TRBV12-4 with TRBJ1-5, with D perhaps TRBD1 (6 bases). The V end was cut by 8 bases, the J end by 1 base, with 9 bases between. This CDR3 region has 13 residues. The CDR3, as DNA: TGTGCCAGCCGGGGACAAAGCAATCAGCCCCAGCATTTT. Its protein is CASRGQSNQPQHF.

The table lists this clonotype with many counts. The chain couples TRBV5-4 to TRBJ2-1; D is uncertain. The germline V and J ends were trimmed by 6 bases and 4 bases, with 5 bases remaining between them. CDR1 and CDR2 from the germline V gene are SGHNT and YYREEE (reference sequence). This CDR3 is built from 11 residues. The CDR3 here is CASNSYNEQFF. CDR3 DNA: TGTGCCAGCAACTCATACAATGAGCAGTTCTTC.

This rearrangement joins TRBV28 to TRBJ2-1, with no clear D. This CDR3 comprises 13 residues. From germline, CDR1 is MDHEN and CDR2 SYDVKM. Deletions cut 3 bases from V and 5 bases from J, with 8 bases between. CDR3 sequence: CASSFETNNEQFF. The DNA for the CDR3 is TGTGCCAGCAGTTTTGAGACCAACAATGAGCAGTTCTTC.

V and J are TRBV12-3 or TRBV12-4 and TRBJ1-5; 9 bases agree with TRBD1. The CDR3 covers 16 residues. After removal of 6 bases from V and 7 bases from J, the junction contained 13 bases not matched to a gene. The CDR3 DNA reads as TGTGCCAGCAGAAAGGGACAGGGAGAAGTGCGGCAGCCCCAGCATTTT. Protein product: CASRKGQGEVRQPQHF.

The chain's CDR3 is CAWSPLQVSGANVLTF. The CDR3 nucleotides are TGTGCCTGGAGTCCCCTTCAGGTCTCTGGGGCCAACGTCCTGACTTTC. The rearrangement joins TRBV30 to TRBJ2-6; no clear D gene. The CDR3 spans 16 residues. V was shortened by 2 bases and J by 0 bases, with 11 bases between the two germline ends. Germline V gene data show CDR1 as GTSNPN and CDR2 as SVGIG (reference sequence).

This clonotype was observed a handful of times. V usage is TRBV4-1 and J usage is TRBJ1-5, with D possibly TRBD1 on 5 matching bases. From germline, CDR1 is MGHRA and CDR2 YSYEKL. The ends were cut back, 6 bases at V and 7 bases at J, with 13 bases in the middle. This CDR3 comprises 13 residues. This CDR3 reads CASSHLRGQPQHF. The CDR3 DNA reads TGCGCCAGCAGTCATCTGAGGGGCCAGCCCCAGCATTTT.

In the case of this clonotype: A much bigger clone sits one base away, suggesting this may be a read error. This rearrangement joins TRBV5-5 to TRBJ2-4; 8 positions match TRBD1. The CDR3 totals 17 residues. Germline values: CDR1 SGHKS, CDR2 YYEKEE (reference sequence). Trimming took 5 bases from V and 0 from J; bases not matched to a gene: 10. The DNA of the CDR3 is TGTGCCAGCAGGCGACTTCAGGGGGCTACAGCCAAAAACATTCAGTACTTC. It yields the protein CASRRLQGATAKNIQYF.

This clonotype was detected many times. This chain links TRBV28 with TRBJ1-5; TRBD1 agrees at 7 bases. CDR3 length: 13 amino acids. Per the germline V gene, CDR1 is MDHEN and CDR2 is SYDVKM. Trimming at V came to 9 bases and at J to 5 bases, leaving 7 bases not matched to a gene. The CDR3 DNA reads as TGTGCCAGTATAACAGGGGTGGATCAGCCCCAGCATTTT. It translates to CASITGVDQPQHF. The full variable domain, completed using reference TRBV28 and TRBJ1-5, is DVKVTQSSRYLVKRTGEKVFLECVQDMDHENMFWYRQDPGLGLRLIYFSYDVKMKEKGDIPEGYSVSREKKERFSLILESASTNQTSMYLCASITGVDQPQHFGDGTRLSIL.

The chain recombines TRBV2 with TRBJ2-1, with 8 bases aligning to TRBD2. The CDR3 covers 13 residues. Germline CDR1 reads SNHLY; CDR2 reads FYNNEI. J gave up 5 bases and V 6 bases, and 3 bases lay outside the gene matches. The CDR3 sequence: CASRGTSHNEQFF. Written as DNA, the CDR3 is TGTGCCAGCAGGGGGACTAGTCACAATGAGCAGTTCTTC. The entire variable domain, with the rest obtained from reference TRBV2 and TRBJ2-1, is as follows: EPEVTQTPSHQVTQMGQEVILRCVPISNHLYFYWYRQILGQKVEFLVSFYNNEISEKSEIFDDQFSVERPDGSNFTLKIRSTKLEDSAMYFCASRGTSHNEQFFGPGTRLTVL.

This clonotype was seen ten or more times. This sequence joins TRBV5-1 and TRBJ2-6, with 7 bases aligning to TRBD1. Germline V CDR1 and CDR2: SGHRS, YFSETQ. The CDR3 consists of 15 residues. Trimming cost V 5 bases and J 0 bases; bases outside gene matches: 2. This CDR3 is CASSRQGSGANVLTF. In nucleotides, the CDR3 is TGCGCCAGCAGTCGACAGGGCTCTGGGGCCAACGTCCTGACTTTC.

In this sample, this clonotype turned up many times. The chain carries TRBV28 and TRBJ1-3; possible D gene TRBD1, 5 bases. This CDR3 has 15 amino acids. Germline loops: CDR1 MDHEN, CDR2 SYDVKM. V dropped 6 bases and J dropped 0 bases, with 12 bases sitting between them. Here the CDR3 reads CASSQGTLSGNTIYF. The CDR3 DNA follows: TGTGCCAGCAGCCAGGGTACACTCTCTGGAAACACCATATATTTT.

This clonotype was observed at least ten times. The chain carries TRBV7-8 and TRBJ2-5; D gene ambiguous. Between the trimmed V and J ends, which lost 3 bases and 5 bases, there was a span of 10 bases. Per the germline V gene, CDR1 is SGHVS and CDR2 is FQNEAQ. There are 13 residues in the CDR3. The CDR3 loop reads CASSFVTEETQYF. The CDR3 DNA follows: TGTGCCAGCAGCTTTGTGACGGAGGAGACCCAGTACTTC.

The gene calls are TRBV19 and TRBJ2-7; D ambiguous. Trimming removed 6 bases from V and 0 bases from J, with 12 bases in between. Germline CDR1 reads LNHDA; CDR2 reads SQIVND (reference sequence). This CDR3 has 14 amino acids. CDR3 sequence (DNA): TGTGCCAGTAGCCCCGGGCCTACCTCCTACGAGCAGTACTTC. It translates to CASSPGPTSYEQYF.

This clonotype was counted at least ten times. A read error may account for a junction end that differs from germline. The chain uses TRBV11-2 and TRBJ1-6, with 7 bases identical to TRBD1. Germline V gene lookup returns CDR1 SGHAT and CDR2 FQNNGV. This CDR3 has 16 amino acids. The CDR3 loop is CASSLGWTGPNSPLHF. The CDR3 nucleotides are TGCGCCAGCAGTTTGGGCTGGACAGGCCCTAATTCACCCCTCCACTTT.

Comments on this clonotype: A junction boundary mismatches the germline segment, possibly from a read error. The chain is built from TRBV7-2 and TRBJ1-4; D gene uncertain. Looked up from germline, CDR1 is SGHTA and CDR2 is FQGNSA. The CDR3 runs to 16 residues. CDR3 DNA sequence: TGTGCCAGCAGCTCCATCCACCTTGCAACTAATGAAGAACTGGTTTTT. Residues: CASSSIHLATNEELVF.

This clonotype was recorded many times. The chain is built from TRBV20-1 and TRBJ1-1; D call uncertain. CDR3 length: 12 amino acids. V lost 4 bases, J lost 5 bases, and 11 bases lay in between. Per germline, CDR1 DFQATT and CDR2 SNEGSKA (reference sequence). The CDR3 spells CSATQGGTEAFF. The CDR3 DNA reads TGCAGTGCTACCCAAGGTGGGACTGAAGCTTTCTTT.

This chain links TRBV12-3 or TRBV12-4 with TRBJ2-7; D gene uncertain. The V and J ends lost 3 bases and 3 bases respectively, with 6 bases between them. The CDR3 covers 12 residues. The CDR3 is CASSFGHYEQYF. DNA for the CDR3: TGTGCCAGCAGTTTCGGCCACTACGAGCAGTACTTC.

The table lists this clonotype with many counts. The chain recombines TRBV12-3 or TRBV12-4 with TRBJ1-5; tentatively, D is TRBD1 (5 bases). Trimming removed 6 bases at V and 1 base at J, with 16 bases between. This CDR3 comprises 16 residues. The CDR3 coding sequence is TGTGCCAGCAGCCCTGGGGCAGGACGAAGCAATCAGCCCCAGCATTTT. The encoded protein is CASSPGAGRSNQPQHF.

This clonotype was detected ten times or more. The chain employs TRBV7-2 and TRBJ2-3; D ambiguous. Trimming stripped 1 base from V and 4 bases from J, with 9 bases between. The CDR3 totals 14 residues. The germline V gene encodes CDR1 SGHTA and CDR2 FQGNSA. The CDR3 sequence: CASSLGPPPDTQYF. The CDR3 nucleotides are TGTGCCAGCAGCTTAGGTCCCCCGCCAGATACGCAGTATTTT.

This clonotype appeared many times. The genes are TRBV20-1 and TRBJ1-5; no definite D call. The CDR3 runs to 13 residues. V gave up 6 bases and J gave up 2 bases, with 11 bases separating them. CDR1 is DFQATT and CDR2 is SNEGSKA in the germline V gene (reference sequence). The CDR3 loop is CSAGTSGNQPQHF. The CDR3 DNA follows: TGCAGTGCGGGAACGTCAGGCAATCAGCCCCAGCATTTT.